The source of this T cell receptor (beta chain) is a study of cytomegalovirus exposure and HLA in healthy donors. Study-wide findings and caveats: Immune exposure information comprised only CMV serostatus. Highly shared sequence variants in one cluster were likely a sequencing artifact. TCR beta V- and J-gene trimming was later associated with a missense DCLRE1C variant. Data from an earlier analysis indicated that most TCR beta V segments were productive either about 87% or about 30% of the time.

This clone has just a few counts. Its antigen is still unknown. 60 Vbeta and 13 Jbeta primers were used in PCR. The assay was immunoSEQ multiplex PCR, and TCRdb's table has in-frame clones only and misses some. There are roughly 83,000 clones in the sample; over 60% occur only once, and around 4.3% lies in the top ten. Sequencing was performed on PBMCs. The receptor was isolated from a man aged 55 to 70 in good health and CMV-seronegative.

The CDR3 DNA sequence: TGTGCCAGCAGCCTCGGGACATCGGTTGAGCAGTACTTC. Its translation: CASSLGTSVEQYF. The gene calls are TRBV6-6 and TRBJ2-7; D is possibly TRBD1 (6 bases). The CDR3 is made up of 13 amino acids. CDR1 is MNHNY, CDR2 SVGAGI, per germline (reference sequence). V gave up 6 bases and J gave up 7 bases, with 16 bases separating them.